This T cell receptor (beta chain) was captured by sequencing in a study of Ad26.COV2.S vaccination and SARS-CoV-2 variants. Treatment specified: some 20 received Ad26.COV2.S at low or high dose, single or two shots; about 5 received placebo; per-sample allocation not given. Day 63 after the first vaccine or placebo injection was the time point for sampling. The assay was immunoSEQ multiplex PCR, and TCRdb's table has in-frame clones only and misses some. In the table there are 400,000 to 500,000 clones, nearly 90% of which are singletons. The sequences come from peripheral blood, collected in a trial of Ad26.COV2.S vaccine versus placebo. This TCR derives from a person aged 18-65 years who received the Ad26.COV2.S COVID-19 vaccine or a placebo.

The CDR3 DNA follows: TGTGCCAGCAGCCTCGGACAGGGGAACGGCTACACCTTC. It specifies CASSLGQGNGYTF. The rearrangement joins TRBV12-3 or TRBV12-4 to TRBJ1-2; 9 bases fit TRBD1. The CDR3 is 13 residues long. V lost 6 bases, J lost 8 bases, and 7 bases stayed unmatched.